A single TCR beta chain is shown here with its context. Its target is not known. This sample was taken from a study of CD8+ T cells in alopecia areata. Study-wide context: Tofacitinib ran 6 to 18 months, followed by 6 months off drug.

RNA extraction was followed by reverse transcription into cDNA, which acted as the sequencing template. Here immunoSEQ multiplex PCR was the method, and the copy in TCRdb shows in-frame clones only, minus some. Of more than 150,000 clones in the sample, 55% to 70% were seen once. Study conclusions and caveats: Among patients, TCR sharing was less clear than in mice, a difference possibly due in part to HLA diversity in the patient population. Within the top 100, expanded CD8+ clones significantly decreased with tofacitinib, as did scalp clonality.

Indicated treatment: oral pan-JAK inhibitor, 5-10 mg twice daily. Alopecia areata patients provided lesional scalp punch biopsies and peripheral blood, both collected for the study. The germline CDR1 and CDR2 sequences are MGHRA and YSYEKL. The CDR3 spans 15 residues. Losses at the gene ends were 1 base for V and 2 bases for J; bases not matched to a gene: 4. This sample comprised CD4+ T cells sorted from blood, obtained at week 4, from a patient treated with tofacitinib. This TCR came from a human donor with alopecia areata. V and J are TRBV4-1 and TRBJ2-5, with TRBD1 identical over 7 bases. The CDR3 region has the DNA TGCGCCAGCAGCCAAGGGTACAGGGGACAAGAGACCCAGTACTTC. It yields the protein CASSQGYRGQETQYF.